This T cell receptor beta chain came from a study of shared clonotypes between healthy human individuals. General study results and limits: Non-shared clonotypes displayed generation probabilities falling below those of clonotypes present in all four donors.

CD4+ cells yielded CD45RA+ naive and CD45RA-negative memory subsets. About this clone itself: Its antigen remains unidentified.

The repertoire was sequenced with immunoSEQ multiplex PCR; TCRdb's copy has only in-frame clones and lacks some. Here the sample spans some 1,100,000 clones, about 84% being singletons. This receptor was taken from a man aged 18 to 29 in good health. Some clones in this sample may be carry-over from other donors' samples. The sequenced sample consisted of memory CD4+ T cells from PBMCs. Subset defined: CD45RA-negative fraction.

The DNA for the CDR3 is TGTGCCAGCAGTATAGACACCCCACCTAATCAGCCCCAGCATTTT. Protein sequence: CASSIDTPPNQPQHF. The chain is built from TRBV28 and TRBJ1-5; the D is unclear. The CDR3 consists of 15 residues. CDR1 and CDR2 (germline): MDHEN, SYDVKM. V was trimmed by 5 bases and J by 4 bases, leaving 15 bases between them.